This entry features one T cell receptor (beta chain) sequence. Its cognate antigen is unknown. Other DNA variants within this sample encode the same CDR3. It was CD45RO-negative cells, positively selected for CCR7, that made up naive CD8 cells, with terminally differentiated effector memory CD45RA+ cells excluded. Per the study methods: ImmunoSEQ only sent back junction sequences with no quality scores, so filtering was done differently. Assay used: immunoSEQ multiplex PCR; TCRdb lists only in-frame clones, some missing. The V and J calls and clone size come from that table; D and trimming were worked out from the DNA. The sample includes 1.5 million to 2.5 million clones, 85% to 95% of them seen just once. The data were taken from a study of shared clonotypes between healthy human individuals. General observations from the study: Relative to clonotypes present in all four donors, those not shared had lower generation probabilities.

Germline CDR1 reads SGHRS; CDR2 reads YFSETQ. Trimming shortened V by 0 bases and J by 2 bases, and 8 bases separated the two germline ends. CDR3 size: 14 residues. The chain has TRBV5-1 and TRBJ2-5; D call uncertain. Sequenced: naive CD8+ T cells sorted from blood. This TCR was recovered from a man in his late teens or twenties in good health. The CDR3 spells CASSLVGQQETQYF. The CDR3 nucleotides are TGCGCCAGCAGCTTGGTAGGGCAGCAAGAGACCCAGTACTTC.